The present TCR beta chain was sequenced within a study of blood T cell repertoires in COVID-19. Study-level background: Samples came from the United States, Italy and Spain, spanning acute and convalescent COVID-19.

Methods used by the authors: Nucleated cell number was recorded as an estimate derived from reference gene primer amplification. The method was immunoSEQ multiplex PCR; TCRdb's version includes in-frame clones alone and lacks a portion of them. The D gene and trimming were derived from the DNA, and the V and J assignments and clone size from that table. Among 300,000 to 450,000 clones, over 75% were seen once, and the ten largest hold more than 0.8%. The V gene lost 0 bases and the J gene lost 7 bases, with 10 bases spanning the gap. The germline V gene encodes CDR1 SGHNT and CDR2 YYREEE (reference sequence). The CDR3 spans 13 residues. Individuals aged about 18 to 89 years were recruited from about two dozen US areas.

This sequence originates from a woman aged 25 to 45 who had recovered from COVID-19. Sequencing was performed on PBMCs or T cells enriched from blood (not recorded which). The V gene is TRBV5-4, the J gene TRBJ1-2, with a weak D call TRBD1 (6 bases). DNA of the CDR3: TGTGCCAGCAGCTTGGAGACAGGTTTTGGCTACACCTTC. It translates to CASSLETGFGYTF.